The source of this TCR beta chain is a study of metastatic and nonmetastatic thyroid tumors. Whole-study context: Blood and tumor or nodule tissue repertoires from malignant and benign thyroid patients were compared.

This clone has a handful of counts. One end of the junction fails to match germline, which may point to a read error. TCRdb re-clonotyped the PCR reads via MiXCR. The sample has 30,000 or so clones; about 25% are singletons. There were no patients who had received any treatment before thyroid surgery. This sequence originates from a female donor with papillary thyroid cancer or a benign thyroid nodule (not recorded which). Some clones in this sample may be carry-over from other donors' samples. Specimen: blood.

This CDR3 reads CDSSLGASGSEYEQYF. The CDR3 nucleotides read TGTGACAGCAGCTTAGGGGCTAGCGGGAGTGAGTACGAGCAGTACTTC. This sequence joins TRBV7-8 and TRBJ2-7, with TRBD2 identical over 10 bases. The CDR3 spans 16 residues. Germline CDR1 is SGHVS and CDR2 is FQNEAQ.